Following are 30 T cell receptor beta chains from one sample sequenced in a study of T cell clonality in common variable immunodeficiency. Whole-study findings and limits: Reportedly, TCR beta sequences from common variable immunodeficiency showed fewer deletions and N-nucleotide insertions.

These TCRs' antigens remain unknown. Sequenced by immunoSEQ multiplex PCR; TCRdb stores in-frame clones only, minus some. The sample is made up of over 20,000 clones, none counted only once. Sequencing was performed on peripheral blood mononuclear cells. The receptors were sampled from a human donor with common variable immunodeficiency.

CDR3 loop: CASSSVSGQPQHF. CDR3 bases read: TGTGCCAGCTCGTCGGTTTCCGGTCAGCCC. The chain links TRBV18 to TRBJ1-5, with no clear D. The read comes to an end 3 residues before the CDR3 does, leaving the germline J gene to fill in the end. The CDR3 runs 13 residues. V was cut by 6 bases and J by 6 bases, with 12 bases left in between. Germline V lookup: CDR1 KGHSH, CDR2 LQKENI.

This clone showed up just a few times. The sequenced fragment ends 3 residues before the CDR3 boundary, so the rest is inferred from the germline J gene. This chain uses TRBV16 with TRBJ1-5; D might be TRBD1 (5 bases). V was trimmed by 8 bases and J by 0 bases, leaving 11 bases between them. The CDR3 is 14 amino acids. Looked up from germline, CDR1 is KGHSY and CDR2 is FQNENV. CDR3 region: CASGRQISNQPQHF. CDR3 bases read: TGTGCCAGCGGGAGACAGATTAGCAATCAGCCC.

The CDR3 region is CSATGGRYEQYF. The part of the CDR3 DNA that was read is TGCAGTGCAACAGGGGGCCGCTACGAG. This rearrangement joins TRBV20-1 to TRBJ2-7, with 9 bases matching TRBD1. The read is 3 residues too short to cover the CDR3 end, so that end is filled in from the germline J gene. Per germline, CDR1 DFQATT and CDR2 SNEGSKA (reference sequence). V lost 6 bases to trimming and J lost 3 bases; unmatched junction nucleotides: 3. The CDR3 loop spans 12 amino acids.

This clone was observed many times. The sequenced fragment ends 3 residues before the CDR3 boundary, so the rest is inferred from the germline J gene. The chain is built from TRBV19 and TRBJ2-2; D remains unclear. The CDR3 runs to 13 residues. Looked up from germline, CDR1 is LNHDA and CDR2 is SQIVND (reference sequence). CDR3 bases read: TGTGCCAGTAGTAGTCCGTTGGCAAGAAAG. Its protein is CASSSPLARK. The whole CDR3 protein reads CASSSPLARKLFF. The full variable domain, rest sourced from reference TRBV19 and TRBJ2-2, is DGGITQSPKYLFRKEGQNVTLSCEQNLNHDAMYWYRQDPGQGLRLIYYSQIVNDFQKGDIAEGYSVSREKKESFPLTVTSAQKNPTAFYLCASSSPLARKLFFGEGSRLTVL.

As concerns this clone: The read finishes 3 residues shy of the CDR3 end, and the germline J gene is used to complete it. The chain uses TRBV11-1 and TRBJ2-7, with TRBD1 identical over 9 bases. The length of the CDR3 is 13 residues. CDR1 and CDR2 (germline): SGHAT, FQDESV (reference sequence). With 6 bases clipped from V and 2 bases from J, the junction kept 2 bases outside the gene matches. CDR3 sequence: CASRRQGAYEQYF. Partial CDR3 DNA: TGTGCCAGCAGACGACAGGGGGCCTACGAG.

This clone was detected many times. The read is 3 residues too short to cover the CDR3 end, so that end is filled in from the germline J gene. The chain uses TRBV7-8 and TRBJ2-1; 9 bases fit TRBD2. The CDR3 is made up of 16 amino acids. Germline lookup yields CDR1 SGHVS and CDR2 FQNEAQ. V gave up 6 bases and J gave up 7 bases; unmatched junction bases: 13. The covered CDR3 bases are TGTGCCAGCAGGGGCCATGGTAGCGGGAGTGGAAATGAG. Translated, it gives CASRGHGSGSGNE. The whole CDR3 protein reads CASRGHGSGSGNEQFF.

In its sample, this clone is medium-sized. The read stops 3 residues short of the end of the CDR3; the missing end is completed from the germline J gene. The rearrangement links TRBV6-1 to TRBJ2-5, with TRBD1 identical over 7 bases. The J segment lost 7 bases and the V segment lost 4 bases, leaving 15 bases of the junction unmatched. Germline CDR1 MNHNS, CDR2 SASEGT. The CDR3 is 16 amino acids. The CDR3 here is CASSVGTGKPGGTQYF. The covered CDR3 bases are TGTGCCAGCAGTGTAGGAACAGGGAAGCCAGGGGGGACC.

As concerns this clone: The missing CDR3 end, 3 residues past where the read stops, is filled in from the germline J gene. J is TRBJ2-5 and V is TRBV5-5, with D perhaps TRBD2 (6 bases). Germline V gene sequence: CDR1 SGHKS, CDR2 YYEKEE (reference sequence). Trimming removed 5 bases at V and 7 bases at J, with 18 bases between. The length of the CDR3 is 14 residues. CDR3 sequence: CASSSLAMGGTQYF. CDR3 bases read: TGTGCCAGCAGTTCCCTTGCTATGGGGGGGACC.

As concerns this clone: The read finishes 3 residues shy of the CDR3 end, and the germline J gene is used to complete it. This chain links TRBV10-2 with TRBJ1-1, with D maybe TRBD1 (5 bases). Germline V gene lookup returns CDR1 WSHSY and CDR2 SAAADI. Trimming took 3 bases from V and 1 from J, leaving 12 bases between them. The CDR3 is 15 amino acids. The part of the CDR3 DNA that was read is TGCGCCAGCAGTGAAAGGGGCGGGGGGAACACTGAA. Translated: CASSERGGGNTE. The entire CDR3 protein is CASSERGGGNTEAFF.

This clone was detected many times. The sequence runs out 3 residues before the end of the CDR3; the remainder is reconstructed from the germline J gene. The chain has TRBV20-1 and TRBJ2-1; 9 nucleotides align to TRBD1. Germline V CDR1 and CDR2: DFQATT, SNEGSKA (reference sequence). The CDR3 covers 14 residues. After removal of 6 bases from V and 7 bases from J, the junction contained 10 bases not matched to a gene. CDR3 DNA, as far as it was read: TGCAGTGCCAGACCGGGACAGGGAAAAAATGAG. Amino acids: CSARPGQGKNE. The entire CDR3 sequence reads CSARPGQGKNEQFF.

This clone has a handful of counts. The sequenced part of the CDR3 DNA is TGTGCCAGCTCACCACTAACCGGGACTAGCGGGAGGTACACAGATACG. It translates to CASSPLTGTSGRYTDT. The full CDR3 is CASSPLTGTSGRYTDTQYF. The V and J genes are TRBV18 and TRBJ2-3; TRBD2 agrees at 15 bases. The observed sequence ends 3 residues before the CDR3 terminus, with the missing tail filled in from the germline J gene. V trimming: 1 base; J trimming: 2 bases; junction bases outside the gene matches: 7. Germline values: CDR1 KGHSH, CDR2 LQKENI. The CDR3 sequence is 19 residues long.

Details on this clone: The sequence runs out 3 residues before the end of the CDR3; the remainder is reconstructed from the germline J gene. Distinct nucleotide sequences in the sample also encode this CDR3. The J gene is TRBJ1-4, the V gene TRBV19; TRBD1 aligns across 9 bases. Germline CDR1 reads LNHDA; CDR2 reads SQIVND (reference sequence). CDR3 length: 14 amino acids. Trimming at V came to 9 bases and at J to 8 bases, leaving 10 bases not matched to a gene. The CDR3 spells CASSPGQGGEKLFF. The part of the CDR3 DNA that was read is TGTGCCAGCTCACCGGGACAGGGTGGGGAAAAA. Full variable domain (rest looked up from reference TRBV19 and TRBJ1-4): DGGITQSPKYLFRKEGQNVTLSCEQNLNHDAMYWYRQDPGQGLRLIYYSQIVNDFQKGDIAEGYSVSREKKESFPLTVTSAQKNPTAFYLCASSPGQGGEKLFFGSGTQLSVL.

A word on this clone: The read gets to within 3 residues of the CDR3 end, and the germline J gene fills in the rest. V and J are TRBV18 and TRBJ2-7; TRBD2 aligns across 11 bases. Germline CDR1 KGHSH, CDR2 LQKENI. Unmatched junction bases numbered 3, after V lost 2 bases and J lost 3 bases. The CDR3 loop spans 15 amino acids. CDR3: CASSPDGTSGYEQYF. The sequenced part of the CDR3 DNA is TGTGCCAGCTCACCAGACGGGACTAGCGGCTACGAG.

Concerning this clone itself: From the germline J gene comes the end of the CDR3, since the read stops 3 residues before it. The chain is built from TRBV11-2 and TRBJ2-7; possibly TRBD2 for D (6 bases). V was cut by 2 bases and J by 3 bases, with 14 bases left in between. Per the germline V gene, CDR1 is SGHAT and CDR2 is FQNNGV. The CDR3 is 15 residues long. Partial CDR3 DNA: TGTGCCAGCAGCTTAAAGCGGGCCGAAAACTACGAG. This translates into CASSLKRAENYE. The full CDR3 protein reads CASSLKRAENYEQYF.

This clone has just a few counts. The read terminates 3 residues ahead of where the CDR3 ends, so the germline J gene completes it. The chain links TRBV7-9 to TRBJ1-4; D may be TRBD1 (5 bases). V was clipped by 2 bases and J by 3 bases, with 10 bases between them. Germline V gene sequence: CDR1 SEHNR, CDR2 FQNEAQ (reference sequence). CDR3 length: 15 residues. CDR3 bases read: TGTGCCAGCAGCTTAAATACAGGCTCTAATGAAAAA. It yields the protein CASSLNTGSNEK. The CDR3 in its entirety is CASSLNTGSNEKLFF.

Concerning this clone itself: The CDR3 goes on 3 residues after the read ends, and that part is filled in from the germline J gene. This sequence joins TRBV13 and TRBJ2-7; 9 bases match TRBD2. The CDR3 runs to 14 residues. Germline V gene lookup returns CDR1 PRHDT and CDR2 FYEKMQ (reference sequence). V shed 7 bases, J shed 4 bases, and the junction held 8 bases outside the gene matches. CDR3 residues: CASTEAGGLYEQYF. CDR3 DNA (partial): TGTGCCAGCACCGAAGCGGGAGGACTTTACGAG. The full variable domain, in which reference TRBV13 and TRBJ2-7 provide the parts outside the CDR3, is AAGVIQSPRHLIKEKRETATLKCYPIPRHDTVYWYQQGPGQDPQFLISFYEKMQSDKGSIPDRFSAQQFSDYHSELNMSSLELGDSALYFCASTEAGGLYEQYFGPGTRLTVT.

This clone appeared a few times. The missing CDR3 end, 3 residues past where the read stops, is filled in from the germline J gene. The genes are TRBV18 and TRBJ2-5; 10 nucleotides align to TRBD2. The length of the CDR3 is 14 residues. V was pared by 4 bases and J by 5 bases, with 4 bases of the junction left unmatched. Germline CDR1 is KGHSH and CDR2 is LQKENI. The part of the CDR3 DNA that was read is TGTGCCAGCTCACTAGCGGGAGGTATGGAGACC. Its translation is CASSLAGGMET. The full-length CDR3 reads as CASSLAGGMETQYF.

CDR3 sequence reads: CASNPGQGYTGELFF. The part of the CDR3 DNA that was read is TGTGCCAGCAACCCCGGACAGGGATACACCGGGGAG. V is TRBV7-9 and J is TRBJ2-2, with 8 nucleotides matching TRBD1. The CDR3 extends 3 residues past the end of the read, so its final part is completed from the germline J gene. There are 15 residues in the CDR3. Germline V CDR1 and CDR2: SEHNR, FQNEAQ (reference sequence). V was clipped by 7 bases and J by 3 bases; unmatched bases: 7. Filled out from reference TRBV7-9 and TRBJ2-2, the complete variable domain reads DTGVSQNPRHKITKRGQNVTFRCDPISEHNRLYWYRQTLGQGPEFLTYFQNEAQLEKSRLLSDRFSAERPKGSFSTLEIQRTEQGDSAMYLCASNPGQGYTGELFFGEGSRLTVL.

Concerning this clone itself: The observed sequence ends 3 residues before the CDR3 terminus, with the missing tail filled in from the germline J gene. The genes are TRBV7-9 and TRBJ1-2; D is perhaps TRBD1 (5 bases). Germline lookup yields CDR1 SEHNR and CDR2 FQNEAQ (reference sequence). This CDR3 has 15 residues. The CDR3 sequence: CASSLAGLPGGGYTF. The part of the CDR3 DNA that was read is TGTGCCAGCAGCTTAGCTGGGCTCCCCGGGGGAGGC.

The table lists this clone with many counts. Read data end 3 residues before the CDR3 end; the end is taken from the germline J gene. The J gene is TRBJ2-2, the V gene TRBV18; unclear D gene. The CDR3 is made up of 13 amino acids. Trimming pared 3 bases from V and 3 bases from J, leaving 5 bases between. CDR1 and CDR2 from the germline V gene are KGHSH and LQKENI. Partial CDR3 DNA: TGTGCCAGCTCACCTTTCGACACCGGGGAG. It encodes CASSPFDTGE. The CDR3, in full, reads CASSPFDTGELFF. The full variable domain, in which reference TRBV18 and TRBJ2-2 provide the parts outside the CDR3, is NAGVMQNPRHLVRRRGQEARLRCSPMKGHSHVYWYRQLPEEGLKFMVYLQKENIIDESGMPKERFSAEFPKEGPSILRIQQVVRGDSAAYFCASSPFDTGELFFGEGSRLTVL.

This clone occurred a few times. The observed sequence ends 3 residues before the CDR3 terminus, with the missing tail filled in from the germline J gene. The chain employs TRBV7-8 and TRBJ1-5, with 8 bases that match TRBD1. Trimming cost V 7 bases and J 2 bases; bases outside gene matches: 10. This CDR3 contains 16 residues. The germline V gene has CDR1 SGHVS and CDR2 FQNEAQ. The CDR3 DNA, read in part, is TGTGCCAGCACGAGGACAGGGCTTATAGGCAATCAGCCC. Its translation is CASTRTGLIGNQP. The full CDR3 protein reads CASTRTGLIGNQPQHF.

This clone was seen a few times. Read coverage stops 3 residues before the CDR3 terminus; the germline J gene supplies the remainder. V usage is TRBV7-9 and J usage is TRBJ1-2, with D unclear. Germline values: CDR1 SEHNR, CDR2 FQNEAQ (reference sequence). The length of the CDR3 is 12 residues. CDR3 amino acids: CASSLEMGGYTF. CDR3 DNA, as far as it was read: TGTGCCAGCAGCTTAGAGATGGGCGGC. The full variable domain, with the rest looked up from reference TRBV7-9 and TRBJ1-2, is DTGVSQNPRHKITKRGQNVTFRCDPISEHNRLYWYRQTLGQGPEFLTYFQNEAQLEKSRLLSDRFSAERPKGSFSTLEIQRTEQGDSAMYLCASSLEMGGYTFGSGTRLTVV.

The sequenced CDR3 bases are TGTGCCAGCAGTGACGAGCTCCGGAATGAG. Its translation: CASSDELRNE. Given in full, the CDR3 is CASSDELRNEQFF. The chain couples TRBV6-1 to TRBJ2-1; no firm D call. The read gets to within 3 residues of the CDR3 end, and the germline J gene fills in the rest. V was clipped by 3 bases and J by 7 bases, with 10 bases between them. Germline CDR1 reads MNHNS; CDR2 reads SASEGT. The CDR3 spans 13 residues.

This clone was seen a handful of times. Read coverage stops 3 residues before the CDR3 terminus; the germline J gene supplies the remainder. This chain uses TRBV7-6 with TRBJ2-2; 7 nucleotides line up with TRBD2. Unmatched junction bases numbered 8, after V lost 2 bases and J lost 5 bases. Germline V lookup: CDR1 SGHVS, CDR2 FNYEAQ. The CDR3 is 16 residues long. The CDR3 loop reads CASSLLAAGATGELFF. Incomplete CDR3 DNA: TGTGCCAGCAGCTTATTAGCGGCGGGAGCTACCGGGGAG.

Turning to this clone: The sequenced fragment ends 3 residues before the CDR3 boundary, so the rest is inferred from the germline J gene. This chain links TRBV18 with TRBJ2-7; 13 bases fit TRBD2. Per the germline V gene, CDR1 is KGHSH and CDR2 is LQKENI. This CDR3 has 16 residues. With 2 bases clipped from V and 6 bases from J, the junction kept 7 bases outside the gene matches. CDR3 bases read: TGTGCCAGCTCACCAGGGACTAGCGGGATCCGGATCGAG. Its protein product is CASSPGTSGIRIE. The whole CDR3 sequence is CASSPGTSGIRIEQYF. Drawing the rest from reference TRBV18 and TRBJ2-7, the complete variable domain is NAGVMQNPRHLVRRRGQEARLRCSPMKGHSHVYWYRQLPEEGLKFMVYLQKENIIDESGMPKERFSAEFPKEGPSILRIQQVVRGDSAAYFCASSPGTSGIRIEQYFGPGTRLTVT.

This clone was seen a handful of times. The read finishes 3 residues shy of the CDR3 end, and the germline J gene is used to complete it. V gene TRBV2 combines with J gene TRBJ2-5; D not resolved. V lost 4 bases to trimming and J lost 5 bases, with 8 bases between them. The CDR3 extends over 12 amino acids. Germline V gene sequence: CDR1 SNHLY, CDR2 FYNNEI. The CDR3 DNA, read in part, is TGTGCCAGCAGTGTACTGTTCGAGACC. Protein: CASSVLFET. The full CDR3 reads CASSVLFETQYF.

This clone has more than one count but fewer than ten. The CDR3 goes on 3 residues after the read ends, and that part is filled in from the germline J gene. The chain uses TRBV7-6 and TRBJ2-3; no reliable D call. Germline V lookup: CDR1 SGHVS, CDR2 FNYEAQ. The CDR3 runs to 16 residues. Trimming removed 0 bases at V and 2 bases at J, with 12 bases between. CDR3 sequence: CASSLAPRRNTDTQYF. CDR3 bases read: TGTGCCAGCAGCTTAGCGCCGAGGCGGAACACAGATACG.

In this sample, this clone turned up a few times. The read ends 3 residues before the CDR3 terminus; that terminus is restored from the germline J gene. The chain employs TRBV2 and TRBJ2-3, with TRBD1 as a possible D gene (6 bases). V lost 5 bases and J lost 3, with 18 bases in between. CDR3 length: 16 amino acids. CDR1 is SNHLY, CDR2 FYNNEI, per germline. This CDR3 is CASSYYVGAGTDTQYF. Incomplete CDR3 DNA: TGTGCCAGCAGTTACTACGTGGGGGCTGGAACAGATACG.

This clone was recorded many times. From the germline J gene comes the end of the CDR3, since the read stops 3 residues before it. The rearrangement joins TRBV18 to TRBJ1-2, with D tentatively TRBD1 (6 bases). CDR1 KGHSH and CDR2 LQKENI come from the germline V gene. V was cut by 5 bases and J by 6 bases, with 10 bases left in between. The CDR3 length is 12 residues. CDR3 DNA (partial): TGTGCCAGCTCATCCCAGGGGCATGGC. Protein sequence: CASSSQGHG. In full, the CDR3 reads CASSSQGHGYTF.

This clone has ten or more counts. Read sequence stops 3 residues before the CDR3 end, and the germline J gene provides the missing end. This rearrangement joins TRBV24-1 to TRBJ2-1; 12 nucleotides agree with TRBD2. The germline CDR1 and CDR2 sequences are KGHDR and SFDVKD. The CDR3 spans 16 residues. V shed 3 bases and J 9 bases; nucleotides not matched to a gene: 8. CDR3 sequence: CATSDETSGRTVEQFF. CDR3 DNA, as far as it was read: TGTGCCACCAGTGATGAGACTAGCGGGAGAACGGTTGAG.